This passage covers 21 T cell receptor beta chains from one sample sequenced in a study of T-cell memory formation after mild COVID-19. TCRdb re-derived calls from the 5' RACE reads in MiXCR, one entry per CDR3 protein. This repertoire shows 100,000 to 140,000 distinct CDR3 sequences, approximately 15% found once; its top ten account for about 39%. Input material: PBMCs or a T cell subset sorted from them (not recorded which). Source of these receptors: a young man who had mild COVID-19 (a few samples of this study predate the infection). Cell type and time point are not known.

This clonotype was found a few times. CDR3: CASSFERTGNTIYF. The CDR3 DNA reads TGTGCCAGCAGTTTCGAACGGACAGGAAACACCATATATTTT. The J gene is TRBJ1-3, the V gene TRBV6-2 or TRBV6-3; a possible D gene is TRBD1 (5 bases). The CDR3 spans 14 residues. CDR1 and CDR2 (germline): MNHEY, SVGEGT. V was shortened by 4 bases and J by 4 bases, with 11 bases between the two germline ends.

The sample holds a few counts of this clonotype. The rearrangement links TRBV20-1 to TRBJ2-5, with TRBD1 identical over 8 bases. The CDR3 sequence is 11 residues long. After removal of 6 bases from V and 6 bases from J, the junction contained 3 bases not matched to a gene. Germline CDR1 is DFQATT and CDR2 is SNEGSKA (reference sequence). The chain's CDR3 is CSARTGKTQYF. DNA of the CDR3: TGCAGTGCAAGGACAGGGAAGACCCAGTACTTC.

The table lists this clonotype with many counts. The CDR3 bases are TGCGCCAGCGGGACGGGGGGGTTATACAATGAGCAGTTCTTC. This gives the protein CASGTGGLYNEQFF. The V call is TRBV5-1, the J call TRBJ2-1, with 8 bases matching TRBD2. The V gene end was trimmed by 7 bases and the J gene end by 4 bases; junction bases not matched to a gene: 7. Germline values: CDR1 SGHRS, CDR2 YFSETQ. The CDR3 sequence is 14 residues long.

The chain recombines TRBV7-2 with TRBJ2-3, with 12 bases lining up with TRBD2. V shed 5 bases and J 5 bases; nucleotides not matched to a gene: 5. CDR1 and CDR2 from the germline V gene are SGHTA and FQGNSA. The CDR3 contains 15 residues. As DNA, the CDR3 is TGTGCCAGCAGCGGGACTAGCGGGTGGGGAGATACGCAGTATTTT. Its translation is CASSGTSGWGDTQYF.

This clonotype was counted only a few times. The chain is built from TRBV4-1 and TRBJ1-2; unclear D gene. Germline V gene lookup returns CDR1 MGHRA and CDR2 YSYEKL. This CDR3 contains 16 residues. V gave up 4 bases and J gave up 0 bases, with 15 bases separating them. In DNA form, the CDR3 reads TGCGCCAGCAGCCTCCCGGAGGCCAGTGCTAACTATGGCTACACCTTC. The encoded protein is CASSLPEASANYGYTF.

The chain recombines TRBV6-4 with TRBJ2-1; D may be TRBD1 (5 bases). This CDR3 contains 13 residues. CDR1 and CDR2 (germline): MRHNA, SNTAGT. Trimming cost V 7 bases and J 10 bases, with 17 bases left between them. As DNA, the CDR3 is TGTGCCAGCACCCCTTTGGGGCTTCGGGAGCAGTTCTTC. The encoded protein is CASTPLGLREQFF.

This chain uses TRBV4-3 with TRBJ2-2; D is undetermined. Trimming removed 0 bases from V and 6 bases from J, with 20 bases in between. Germline CDR1 is LGHNA and CDR2 is YSLEER. This CDR3 is 18 amino acids long. DNA for the CDR3: TGCGCCAGCAGCCAAGATGTGGTAGTCAAGGTTCGGGCCGGGGAGCTGTTTTTT. Protein sequence: CASSQDVVVKVRAGELFF.

The rearrangement uses TRBV12-3 or TRBV12-4 and TRBJ2-3; possible D gene TRBD1, 7 bases. This CDR3 is 14 amino acids long. V was cut by 6 bases and J by 6 bases, with 16 bases left in between. CDR3 DNA: TGTGCCAGCAGACTTTCAGGGGGGAAGGATACGCAGTATTTT. It encodes CASRLSGGKDTQYF.

V and J are TRBV4-3 and TRBJ1-1; D gene ambiguous. V gave up 5 bases and J gave up 2 bases, with 6 bases separating them. Per germline, CDR1 LGHNA and CDR2 YSLEER. CDR3 length: 12 amino acids. The CDR3: CASSGENTEAFF. The DNA for the CDR3 is TGCGCCAGCAGCGGCGAAAACACTGAAGCTTTCTTT.

The V gene is TRBV4-3, the J gene TRBJ2-2; tentatively, D is TRBD2 (5 bases). There are 16 residues in the CDR3. V was clipped by 0 bases and J by 6 bases, with 14 bases between them. The germline gives CDR1 LGHNA, CDR2 YSLEER. The CDR3 spells CASSQETVPGAGELFF. CDR3 coding DNA: TGCGCCAGCAGCCAAGAAACAGTACCCGGGGCCGGGGAGCTGTTTTTT.

This chain links TRBV4-2 with TRBJ1-4; no firm D call. Trimming left V 0 bases short and J 8 bases short, with 13 bases between. CDR3 length: 15 residues. The germline V gene encodes CDR1 LGHNA and CDR2 YNFKEQ. CDR3: CASSQDLRRQEKLFF. CDR3 sequence (DNA): TGTGCCAGCAGCCAAGATTTGCGTCGGCAGGAAAAACTGTTTTTT.

This clonotype has a count of ten or more. The chain uses TRBV19 and TRBJ2-7; 11 nucleotides line up with TRBD1. Unmatched junction bases numbered 5, after V lost 6 bases and J lost 4 bases. The CDR3 contains 14 residues. The germline V gene encodes CDR1 LNHDA and CDR2 SQIVND (reference sequence). The CDR3 coding sequence is TGTGCCAGTAGCCCCGGGACAGGGGGGTACGAGCAGTACTTC. This codes for CASSPGTGGYEQYF.

V gene TRBV7-9 combines with J gene TRBJ2-2, with a possible D match to TRBD2 (5 bases). Germline CDR1 and CDR2: SEHNR and FQNEAQ (reference sequence). CDR3 length equals 15 residues. V lost 4 bases, J lost 3 bases, and 12 bases lay in between. The CDR3 loop reads CASSSGLGDTGELFF. CDR3 bases: TGTGCCAGCAGCTCCGGTCTGGGAGACACCGGGGAGCTGTTTTTT.

The chain has TRBV7-8 and TRBJ2-3; D uncertain. V was clipped by 5 bases and J by 4 bases, with 13 bases between them. This CDR3 contains 14 residues. Germline lookup yields CDR1 SGHVS and CDR2 FQNEAQ. The CDR3 loop is CASSLRAGSDTQYF. CDR3 DNA: TGTGCCAGCAGCCTTCGTGCCGGGTCAGATACGCAGTATTTT.

V gene TRBV7-9 combines with J gene TRBJ1-3, with 7 bases matching TRBD1. CDR1 SEHNR and CDR2 FQNEAQ come from the germline V gene (reference sequence). V was pared by 3 bases and J by 0 bases, with 5 bases of the junction left unmatched. The CDR3 loop spans 16 amino acids. This CDR3 is CASSFGRGVSGNTIYF. Written as DNA, the CDR3 is TGTGCCAGCAGCTTCGGCAGGGGGGTCTCTGGAAACACCATATATTTT.

The rearrangement uses TRBV12-3 or TRBV12-4 and TRBJ2-6; D not certain. Trimming pared 6 bases from V and 1 base from J, leaving 10 bases between. This CDR3 spans 15 amino acids. The CDR3 loop is CASSFVGSGANVLTF. The CDR3 nucleotides are TGTGCCAGCAGCTTTGTCGGGTCTGGGGCCAACGTCCTGACTTTC.

This clonotype was recorded at least ten times. The V gene is TRBV29-1, the J gene TRBJ2-1, with D uncertain. The CDR3 consists of 14 residues. V lost 2 bases to trimming and J lost 1 base, with 9 bases between them. Germline CDR1 SQVTM, CDR2 ANQGSEA. The CDR3: CSVEWRRSYNEQFF. DNA of the CDR3: TGCAGCGTTGAATGGCGCCGGTCCTACAATGAGCAGTTCTTC.

This clonotype was observed once. Compared with germline, one end of the junction differs, possibly owing to a read error. The V gene is TRBV4-3, the J gene TRBJ2-2; 11 bases are shared with TRBD2. CDR1 and CDR2 (germline): LGHNA, YSLEER. This CDR3 spans 15 amino acids. CDR3 sequence reads: CPSSPGLAETGELFF. The CDR3 nucleotides read TGCCCCAGCAGCCCGGGACTAGCGGAGACCGGGGAGCTGTTTTTT.

This clonotype was counted a few times. V and J are TRBV13 and TRBJ2-7, with D perhaps matching TRBD2 (5 bases). V lost 0 bases and J lost 11, with 14 bases in between. Germline CDR1 and CDR2: PRHDT and FYEKMQ (reference sequence). The CDR3 consists of 13 residues. The CDR3: CASSLGRGPREYV. CDR3 DNA: TGTGCCAGCAGCTTAGGCCGAGGGCCGCGGGAGTACGTC.

V is TRBV11-2 and J is TRBJ2-1; 7 bases match TRBD1. Trimming at V came to 0 bases and at J to 8 bases, leaving 4 bases not matched to a gene. CDR3 length: 14 amino acids. CDR1 and CDR2 (germline): SGHAT, FQNNGV. This CDR3 is CASSLDGDSYEQFF. CDR3 in DNA: TGTGCCAGCAGCTTAGATGGGGACAGTTATGAGCAGTTCTTC.

V gene TRBV12-3 or TRBV12-4 combines with J gene TRBJ1-4; D is possibly TRBD1 (6 bases). The CDR3 is made up of 14 amino acids. Deletions cut 6 bases from V and 6 bases from J, with 14 bases between. The CDR3 DNA is TGTGCCAGCAGGTCGGGGGGGCTGGATGAAAAACTGTTTTTT. It encodes CASRSGGLDEKLFF.